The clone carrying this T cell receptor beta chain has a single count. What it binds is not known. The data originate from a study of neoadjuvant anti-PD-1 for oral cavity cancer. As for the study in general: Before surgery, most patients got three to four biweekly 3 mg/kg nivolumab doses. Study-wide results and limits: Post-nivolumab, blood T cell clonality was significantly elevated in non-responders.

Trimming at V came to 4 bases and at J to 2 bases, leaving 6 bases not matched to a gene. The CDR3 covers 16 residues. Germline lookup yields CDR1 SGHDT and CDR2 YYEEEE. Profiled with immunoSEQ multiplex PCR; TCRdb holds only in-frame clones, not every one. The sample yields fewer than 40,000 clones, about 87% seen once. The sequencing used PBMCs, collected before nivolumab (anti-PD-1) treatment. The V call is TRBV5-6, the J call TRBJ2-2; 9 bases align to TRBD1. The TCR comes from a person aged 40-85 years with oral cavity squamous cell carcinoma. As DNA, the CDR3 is TGTGCCAGCAGCCAATTGGGACAGGGAAACACCGGGGAGCTGTTTTTT. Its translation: CASSQLGQGNTGELFF.